This TCR beta chain was found in a study of blood T cell repertoires in COVID-19. Per the germline V gene, CDR1 is SGHRS and CDR2 is YFSETQ. With 5 bases clipped from V and 7 bases from J, the junction kept 9 bases outside the gene matches. This CDR3 spans 15 amino acids. Authors' processing steps: Reference gene primer amplification gave nucleated cell count estimates. Produced via immunoSEQ multiplex PCR; TCRdb's table is partial and in-frame only. From that table come the V and J calls and clone size; the DNA was used to work out D and trimming. The repertoire includes 70,000 or so clones, 86% of them detected once, and roughly 13% sits in the top ten.

The sample taken for sequencing was peripheral blood. This TCR was sampled from a woman in her sixties or seventies with acute or convalescent COVID-19. The rearrangement uses TRBV5-1 and TRBJ1-3, with 10 bases identical to TRBD1. The CDR3 DNA is TGCGCCAGCAGGAGCGGGACAGGGGAAGGGAACACCATATATTTT. This codes for CASRSGTGEGNTIYF.